The clone carrying this T cell receptor beta chain was detected a few times. Its target is unknown. This sample was included in a study of cytomegalovirus exposure and HLA in healthy donors. Points from the study as a whole: The sole available immune exposure information was CMV serostatus. Reports showed the classifier diagnosing cytomegalovirus status with high specificity and sensitivity.

With 5 bases removed from V and 6 bases from J, the gap between germline ends came to 13 bases. CDR3 length equals 13 residues. From germline, CDR1 is MNHEY and CDR2 SVGAGI. When sampled, the donors appeared nominally healthy, though they likely had unrecorded immune exposures. 60 Vbeta and 13 Jbeta primers were used in PCR. Produced via immunoSEQ multiplex PCR; TCRdb's table is partial and in-frame only. The table has around 160,000 clones, around 73% seen once. V is TRBV6-5 and J is TRBJ1-2, with a tentative D call TRBD1 (5 bases). This receptor was identified in a male donor in good health and CMV-seronegative. The sequencing sample was made of PBMCs. CDR3 amino acids: CASSPEEGHGYTF. DNA of the CDR3: TGTGCCAGCAGTCCCGAGGAGGGGCATGGCTACACCTTC.